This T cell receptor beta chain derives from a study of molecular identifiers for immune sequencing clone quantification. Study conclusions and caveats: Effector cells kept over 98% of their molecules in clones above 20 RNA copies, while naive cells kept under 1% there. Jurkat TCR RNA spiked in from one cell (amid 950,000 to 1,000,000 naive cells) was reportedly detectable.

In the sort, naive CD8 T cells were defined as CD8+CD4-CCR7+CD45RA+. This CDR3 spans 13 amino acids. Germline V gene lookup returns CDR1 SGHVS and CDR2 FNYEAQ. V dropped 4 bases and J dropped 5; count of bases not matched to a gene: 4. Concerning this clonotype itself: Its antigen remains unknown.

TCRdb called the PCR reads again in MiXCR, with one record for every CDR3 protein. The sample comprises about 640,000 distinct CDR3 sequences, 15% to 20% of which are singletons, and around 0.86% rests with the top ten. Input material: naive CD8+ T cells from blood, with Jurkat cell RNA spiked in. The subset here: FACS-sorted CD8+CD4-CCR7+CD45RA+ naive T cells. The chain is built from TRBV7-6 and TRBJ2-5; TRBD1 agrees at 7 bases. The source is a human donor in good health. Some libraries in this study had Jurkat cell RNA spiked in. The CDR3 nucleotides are TGTGCCAGCAGCTGGGGACAGACGGAGACCCAGTACTTC. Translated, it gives CASSWGQTETQYF.